This T cell receptor beta chain was sequenced in a study of control samples from healthy donors and cancer patients. Sequencing used immunoSEQ multiplex PCR; TCRdb keeps in-frame clones, though not all of them. The profile covers 90,000 or so clones, with about 86% appearing a single time and roughly 1.2% taken by the ten largest. There are 14 residues in the CDR3. V lost 6 bases and J 5 bases, leaving 11 bases between the germline ends. The germline gives CDR1 SNHLY, CDR2 FYNNEI. The sequencing input was blood. This receptor was obtained from a woman between 45 and 65 years old in good health. The V gene is TRBV2, the J gene TRBJ1-6; D may be TRBD1 (5 bases). CDR3 sequence reads: CASRADSNNSPLHF. CDR3 sequence (DNA): TGTGCCAGCAGGGCAGACAGCAATAATTCACCCCTCCACTTT.